The 8 T cell receptor beta chains below come from one sample, sequenced in a study of shared clonotypes between healthy human individuals. The repertoire was sequenced with immunoSEQ multiplex PCR; TCRdb's copy has only in-frame clones and lacks some. The profile shows fewer than 1.8 million clones, 98% of them singletons. Sequenced: naive CD4+ T cells sorted from blood. Subset noted: CD45RA+ positively selected. The receptors derive from a man aged 25-40 years in good health.

The chain carries TRBV5-1 and TRBJ1-1, with 7 bases identical to TRBD1. Germline CDR1 SGHRS, CDR2 YFSETQ. V shed 3 bases, J shed 4 bases, and the junction held 9 bases outside the gene matches. The CDR3 covers 15 residues. Written as DNA, the CDR3 is TGCGCCAGCAGCTCCCTAACAGGGGATGCCACTGAAGCTTTCTTT. Protein sequence: CASSSLTGDATEAFF.

The genes are TRBV5-6 and TRBJ2-5, with no clear D. The CDR3 runs to 16 residues. Trimming pared 4 bases from V and 5 bases from J, leaving 21 bases between. Per germline, CDR1 SGHDT and CDR2 YYEEEE. The CDR3 region has the DNA TGTGCCAGCAGCCCGATCGGCCAGCTGAGTTATGAGACCCAGTACTTC. Translated: CASSPIGQLSYETQYF.

In its sample, this clone was seen a few times. The chain recombines TRBV28 with TRBJ2-6; 8 positions match TRBD1. Germline CDR1 MDHEN, CDR2 SYDVKM. CDR3 size: 15 residues. With 4 bases clipped from V and 2 bases from J, the junction kept 1 base outside the gene matches. CDR3 sequence (DNA): TGTGCCAGCAGTTCGACAGGGGCTGGGGCCAACGTCCTGACTTTC. This translates into CASSSTGAGANVLTF.

V is TRBV28 and J is TRBJ2-1, with D perhaps matching TRBD2 (6 bases). The CDR3 has 13 residues. Trimming left V 8 bases short and J 1 base short, with 9 bases between. Germline V CDR1 and CDR2: MDHEN, SYDVKM. CDR3 sequence (DNA): TGTGCCAGCCGGGGGTGGTCCTACAATGAGCAGTTCTTC. Translation: CASRGWSYNEQFF.

The chain is built from TRBV7-2 and TRBJ2-7, with 8 bases fitting TRBD2. Per the germline V gene, CDR1 is SGHTA and CDR2 is FQGNSA. The CDR3 length is 14 residues. The ends lost 5 bases at V and 5 bases at J; junction bases unmatched: 8. The CDR3 sequence: CASSLEPGGNEQYF. For the CDR3, the DNA is TGTGCCAGCAGCCTAGAGCCGGGAGGGAACGAGCAGTACTTC.

This chain joins TRBV9 and TRBJ2-7; TRBD2 aligns across 13 bases. The CDR3 is made up of 19 amino acids. CDR1 and CDR2 from the germline V gene are SGDLS and YYNGEE. The J segment lost 3 bases and the V segment lost 0 bases, leaving 12 bases of the junction unmatched. CDR3 residues: CASSVGLTSGRNLVYEQYF. CDR3 coding DNA: TGTGCCAGCAGCGTAGGACTGACTAGCGGGAGGAATTTAGTCTACGAGCAGTACTTC.

The V gene is TRBV5-4, the J gene TRBJ2-1; TRBD2 matches at 11 bases. V lost 4 bases to trimming and J lost 6 bases; unmatched junction nucleotides: 9. The length of the CDR3 is 16 residues. Germline V gene lookup returns CDR1 SGHNT and CDR2 YYREEE (reference sequence). In nucleotides, the CDR3 is TGTGCCAGCAGCGTCAGACTTAGCGGGAGGGCCAATGAGCAGTTCTTC. Encoded protein: CASSVRLSGRANEQFF.

The genes are TRBV28 and TRBJ1-1; 9 bases match TRBD1. From germline, CDR1 is MDHEN and CDR2 SYDVKM. The J segment lost 5 bases and the V segment lost 2 bases, leaving 9 bases of the junction unmatched. The CDR3 is 16 residues long. CDR3 in DNA: TGTGCCAGCAGTTTAATACAGGGGGCCGCCCATACTGAAGCTTTCTTT. Encoded protein: CASSLIQGAAHTEAFF. Complete variable domain (other parts from reference TRBV28 and TRBJ1-1): DVKVTQSSRYLVKRTGEKVFLECVQDMDHENMFWYRQDPGLGLRLIYFSYDVKMKEKGDIPEGYSVSREKKERFSLILESASTNQTSMYLCASSLIQGAAHTEAFFGQGTRLTVV.